This T cell receptor (beta chain) was profiled in a study of shared clonotypes between healthy human individuals. For the study at large: Contributing individuals were two females and a few males aged 18 to 49. Study results and caveats: Shared clonotypes across all four donors exceeded non-shared ones in generation probability. Of the naive CD4 clonotypes, about 5% were shared across a few donors.

Per the germline V gene, CDR1 is GTSNPN and CDR2 is SVGIG (reference sequence). The CDR3 is 13 residues long. With V trimmed by 1 base and J by 6 bases, 4 bases remained unmatched. This clone was seen a few times. Antigen specificity is unknown. Researchers ran the assay at a deep level. Measured with immunoSEQ multiplex PCR; TCRdb has only the in-frame clones, and not every one. Of a few million clones listed, over 85% are singletons. Sample: naive CD4+ T cells from PBMCs. Subset meaning: CD45RA+ positively selected. This chain links TRBV30 with TRBJ2-7; 9 bases agree with TRBD1. The TCR comes from a young man in good health. Some clones in this sample may be carry-over from other donors' samples. CDR3 amino acids: CAWSADRGGEQYF. As DNA, the CDR3 is TGTGCCTGGAGTGCGGACAGGGGAGGCGAGCAGTACTTC.